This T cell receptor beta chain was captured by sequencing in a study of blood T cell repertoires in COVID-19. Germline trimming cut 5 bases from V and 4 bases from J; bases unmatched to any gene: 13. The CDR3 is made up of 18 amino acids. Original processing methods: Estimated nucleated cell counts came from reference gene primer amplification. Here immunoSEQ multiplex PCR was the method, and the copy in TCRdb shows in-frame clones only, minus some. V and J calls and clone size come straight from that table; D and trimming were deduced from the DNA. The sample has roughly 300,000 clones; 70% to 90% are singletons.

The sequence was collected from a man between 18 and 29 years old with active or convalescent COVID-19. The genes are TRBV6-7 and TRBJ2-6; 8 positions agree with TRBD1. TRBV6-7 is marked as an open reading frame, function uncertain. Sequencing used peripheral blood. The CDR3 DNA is TGTGCCAGCAGTCCACACCTCGGACAGGGAACCGGGGCCAACGTCCTGACTTTC. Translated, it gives CASSPHLGQGTGANVLTF.